Below are 6 T cell receptor beta chains sequenced from a single sample in a study of T-cell memory formation after mild COVID-19. A single record per CDR3 protein comes from TCRdb applying MiXCR to the 5' RACE reads. The data show approximately 410,000 distinct CDR3 sequences, roughly a quarter seen once. Sequencing was done on a sample of PBMCs or a T cell subset sorted from them (not recorded which). The receptor set was obtained from an adult woman who had mild COVID-19 (a few samples of this study predate the infection). Cell type and time point are not known.

This clonotype was seen a handful of times. The chain employs TRBV29-1 and TRBJ2-1; 11 positions match TRBD1. Germline CDR1 reads SQVTM; CDR2 reads ANQGSEA. The CDR3 length is 15 residues. Trimming took 3 bases from V and 8 from J; bases not matched to a gene: 9. CDR3 loop: CSVDRWGQGGDEQFF. DNA of the CDR3: TGCAGCGTTGATAGGTGGGGACAGGGGGGCGATGAGCAGTTCTTC.

The chain is built from TRBV20-1 and TRBJ1-5, with 7 bases fitting TRBD1. The CDR3 runs 12 residues. The V gene end was trimmed by 4 bases and the J gene end by 4 bases; junction bases not matched to a gene: 1. Germline loops: CDR1 DFQATT, CDR2 SNEGSKA (reference sequence). The CDR3, as DNA: TGCAGTGCTAAGGGGGCAAATCAGCCCCAGCATTTT. Amino acids: CSAKGANQPQHF.

Only a few counts were recorded for this clonotype. The chain links TRBV20-1 to TRBJ2-3; D unresolved. The V gene lost 6 bases and the J gene lost 0 bases, with 10 bases spanning the gap. The length of the CDR3 is 13 residues. CDR1 is DFQATT, CDR2 SNEGSKA, per germline (reference sequence). This chain's CDR3 is CSATGSSTDTQYF. In DNA, the CDR3 is TGCAGTGCCACGGGCTCTAGCACAGATACGCAGTATTTT.

The J gene is TRBJ2-3, the V gene TRBV12-3 or TRBV12-4; the match to TRBD1 covers 10 bases. The CDR3 is 16 residues long. The ends lost 6 bases at V and 5 bases at J; junction bases unmatched: 11. CDR3 in amino acids: CASSLPGQGPGDTQYF. The CDR3 DNA reads TGTGCCAGCAGCTTACCGGGACAGGGGCCAGGAGATACGCAGTATTTT.

This clonotype has just a few counts. The chain links TRBV3-1 to TRBJ2-7; D perhaps matches TRBD2 (6 bases). Trimming took 0 bases from V and 2 from J, leaving 14 bases between them. Germline loops: CDR1 LGHDT, CDR2 YNNKEL (reference sequence). CDR3 length equals 16 residues. The DNA of the CDR3 is TGTGCCAGCAGCCAAGAATCAGTCTCGGGGGCCTACGAGCAGTACTTC. Its translation: CASSQESVSGAYEQYF.

V gene TRBV27 combines with J gene TRBJ2-7; D unclear. Per the germline V gene, CDR1 is MNHEY and CDR2 is SMNVEV (reference sequence). This CDR3 has 15 amino acids. V was trimmed by 0 bases and J by 4 bases, leaving 13 bases between them. CDR3 nucleotide sequence: TGTGCCAGCAGTTTATCTACCGGGTCGGCGTACGAGCAGTACTTC. It translates to CASSLSTGSAYEQYF.